One TCR beta chain is described in this entry. Its antigen remains unknown. The sample is drawn from a study of cytomegalovirus exposure and HLA in healthy donors. Regarding the study as a whole: Compared with the roughly 700-donor mean, an Asian-associated ancestry cluster reportedly had fewer N-insertions, according to a later analysis. On later analysis, the bulk of CMV-associated TCR beta chains appeared to be HLA-restricted.

While unrecorded immune exposures were likely, the donors were nominally healthy when sampled. PCR involved 60 Vbeta and 13 Jbeta primers. Original methodology: Unique TCR beta chains numbered about 72 million in a later analysis, with some 9.9 million shared. Profiling relied on immunoSEQ multiplex PCR, and the TCRdb table lists in-frame clones only, not all of them. V and J calls and clone size are copied from that table; D and trimming were computed from the DNA. The sample shows about 120,000 clones, over 65% of them seen only once. The material sequenced was PBMCs. This clonotype was obtained from a female donor in good health and CMV-seronegative.

CDR3 protein: CASRRGQGALTEQYF. The CDR3 nucleotides read TGTGCCAGCAGAAGGGGACAGGGAGCCTTAACCGAGCAGTACTTC. The V call is TRBV6-5, the J call TRBJ2-7, with TRBD1 matching 9 bases. The V and J ends lost 6 bases and 6 bases, in that order; junction bases with no gene match: 12. The CDR3 contains 15 residues. CDR1 is MNHEY, CDR2 SVGAGI, per germline.